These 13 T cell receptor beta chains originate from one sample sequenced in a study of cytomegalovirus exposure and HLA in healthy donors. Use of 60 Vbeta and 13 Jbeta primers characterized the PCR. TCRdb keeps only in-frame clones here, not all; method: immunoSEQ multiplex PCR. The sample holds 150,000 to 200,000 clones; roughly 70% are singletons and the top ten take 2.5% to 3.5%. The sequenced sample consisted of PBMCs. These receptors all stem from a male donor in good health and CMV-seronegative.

The CDR3 is CASSDKGQLHQPQHF. The DNA for the CDR3 is TGTGCCAGCTCCGACAAGGGACAGCTCCACCAGCCCCAGCATTTT. The V and J genes are TRBV18 and TRBJ1-5; TRBD1 aligns across 7 bases. Losses at the gene ends were 6 bases for V and 7 bases for J; bases not matched to a gene: 12. The length of the CDR3 is 15 residues. The V gene's germline CDR1 is KGHSH and CDR2 LQKENI.

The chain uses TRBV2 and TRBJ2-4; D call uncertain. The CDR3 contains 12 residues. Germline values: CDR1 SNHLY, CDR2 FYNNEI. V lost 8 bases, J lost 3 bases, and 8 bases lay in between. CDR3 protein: CASVSLKNIQYF. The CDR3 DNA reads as TGTGCCAGCGTTAGCCTCAAAAACATTCAGTACTTC.

The DNA for the CDR3 is TGTGCCAGCAGCTTAGCCGGGAGGAATCAGCCCCAGCATTTT. Its translation is CASSLAGRNQPQHF. This chain joins TRBV11-2 and TRBJ1-5; D gene ambiguous. The CDR3 consists of 14 residues. Trimming shortened V by 1 base and J by 4 bases, and 8 bases separated the two germline ends. Germline CDR1 SGHAT, CDR2 FQNNGV.

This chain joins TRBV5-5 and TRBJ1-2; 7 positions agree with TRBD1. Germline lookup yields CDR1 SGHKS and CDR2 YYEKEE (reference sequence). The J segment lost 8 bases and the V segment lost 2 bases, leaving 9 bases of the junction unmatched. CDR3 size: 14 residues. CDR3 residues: CASSLAGTALGYTF. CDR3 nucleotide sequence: TGTGCCAGCAGCTTAGCCGGGACAGCGTTAGGCTACACCTTC.

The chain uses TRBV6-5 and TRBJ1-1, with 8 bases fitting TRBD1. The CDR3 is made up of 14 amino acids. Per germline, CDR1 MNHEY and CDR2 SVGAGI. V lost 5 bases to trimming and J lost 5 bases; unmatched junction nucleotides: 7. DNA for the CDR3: TGTGCCAGCAGTCCCGACAGGGGAGGGACTGAAGCTTTCTTT. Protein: CASSPDRGGTEAFF.

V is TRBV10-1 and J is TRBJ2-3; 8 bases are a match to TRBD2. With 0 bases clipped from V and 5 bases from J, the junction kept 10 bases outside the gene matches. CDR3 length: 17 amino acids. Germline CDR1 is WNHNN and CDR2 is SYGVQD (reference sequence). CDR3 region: CASSESILTGGEDTQYF. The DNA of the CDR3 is TGCGCCAGCAGTGAGTCGATTCTTACGGGGGGGGAAGATACGCAGTATTTT.

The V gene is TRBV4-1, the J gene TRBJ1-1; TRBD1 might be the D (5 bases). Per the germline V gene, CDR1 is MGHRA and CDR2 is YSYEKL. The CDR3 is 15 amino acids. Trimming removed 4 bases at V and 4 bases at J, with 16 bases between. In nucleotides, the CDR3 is TGCGCCAGCAGCCCCAGGAAGACAGAACCCACTGAAGCTTTCTTT. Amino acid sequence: CASSPRKTEPTEAFF.

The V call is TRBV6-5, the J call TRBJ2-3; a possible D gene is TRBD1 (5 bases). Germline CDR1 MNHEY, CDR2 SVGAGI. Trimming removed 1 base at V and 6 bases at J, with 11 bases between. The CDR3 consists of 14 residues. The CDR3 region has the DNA TGTGCCAGCAGTTACTATCGACAGACGGATACGCAGTATTTT. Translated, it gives CASSYYRQTDTQYF.

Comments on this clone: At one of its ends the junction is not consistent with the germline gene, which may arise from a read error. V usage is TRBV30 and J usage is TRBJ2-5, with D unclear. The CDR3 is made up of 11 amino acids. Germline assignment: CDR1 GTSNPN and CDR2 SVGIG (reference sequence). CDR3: CAWSVRVRPNF. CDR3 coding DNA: TGTGCCTGGAGTGTACGGGTGCGGCCTAACTTC.

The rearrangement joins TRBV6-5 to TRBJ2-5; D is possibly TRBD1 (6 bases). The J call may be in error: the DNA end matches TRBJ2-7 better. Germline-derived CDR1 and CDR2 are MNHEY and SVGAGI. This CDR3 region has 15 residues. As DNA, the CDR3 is TGTGCCAGCAGTTCCGGACAGATGATTTCCTACGAGCAGTACTTC. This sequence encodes CASSSGQMISYEQYF.

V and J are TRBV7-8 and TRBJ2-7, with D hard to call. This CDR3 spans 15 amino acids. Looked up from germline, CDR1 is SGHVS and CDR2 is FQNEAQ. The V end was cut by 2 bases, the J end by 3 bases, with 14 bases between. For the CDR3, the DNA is TGTGCCAGCAGCTTATTCCTCACAACCCACTACGAGCAGTACTTC. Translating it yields CASSLFLTTHYEQYF.

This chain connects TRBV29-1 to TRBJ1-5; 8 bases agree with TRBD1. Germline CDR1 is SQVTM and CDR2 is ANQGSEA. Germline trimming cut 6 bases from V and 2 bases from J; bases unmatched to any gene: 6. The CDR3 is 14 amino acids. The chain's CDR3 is CSVGQGSGNQPQHF. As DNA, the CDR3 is TGCAGCGTAGGACAGGGTAGTGGCAATCAGCCCCAGCATTTT.

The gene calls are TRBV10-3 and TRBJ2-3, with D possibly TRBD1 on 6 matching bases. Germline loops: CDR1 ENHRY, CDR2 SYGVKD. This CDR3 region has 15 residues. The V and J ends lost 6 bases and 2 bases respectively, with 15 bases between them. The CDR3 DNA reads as TGTGCCATCAGCGACAGGCCCGGGCCCACAGATACGCAGTATTTT. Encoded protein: CAISDRPGPTDTQYF.